This T cell receptor beta chain was obtained from a study of CD8 T cells in Susac syndrome. Random hexamers served to reverse transcribe roughly 0.5 to 1 ug RNA. TCRdb re-analysed the immunoSEQ multiplex PCR reads in MiXCR, keeping a single row per CDR3 protein. The sample holds about 120,000 distinct CDR3 sequences, 94% seen once. The CDR3 extends over 17 amino acids. V lost 4 bases and J lost 1, with 18 bases in between. The source material was CD4+ T cells from PBMCs. J is TRBJ2-3 and V is TRBV12-3 or TRBV12-4; D is undetermined. This sequence originates from a human donor in good health. CDR3 sequence: CASSSATRLVGTDTQYF. Here the CDR3 DNA reads TGTGCCAGCAGTTCCGCTACAAGGCTGGTTGGCACAGATACGCAGTATTTT.